This entry lists 28 T cell receptor beta chains sequenced from one sample in a study of cytomegalovirus exposure and HLA in healthy donors (dated by TCRdb to 2015 to 2018). Library construction relied on the immunoSEQ multiplex PCR assay. What TCRdb holds here is the immuneACCESS table cut down to in-frame rearrangements. Part of the clones is not present; checked against another copy, under half of the missing clones reflect an unresolved V gene, and the others are unexplained. The sample includes approximately 150,000 clones, with around nine tenths observed a single time. About 2.5% of the sample rests with the top ten. Sample: PBMCs. The receptors come from a young man in good health and CMV-seropositive.

In the case of this clone: An end of the junction differs from the germline gene, which may be a read error. This chain links TRBV11-2 with TRBJ2-7; D unresolved. CDR1 and CDR2 (germline): SGHAT, FQNNGV. The CDR3 consists of 13 residues. CDR3 residues: CASSLVSTVPWDF. Written as DNA, the CDR3 is TGTGCCAGCAGCTTAGTGTCTACAGTGCCTTGGGACTTC.

This rearrangement joins TRBV9 to TRBJ2-1, with 8 bases matching TRBD2. The junction had 16 bases not matched to a gene; V was cut back by 4 bases and J by 13 bases. The CDR3 has 15 residues. Per germline, CDR1 SGDLS and CDR2 YYNGEE. CDR3 DNA: TGTGCCAGCAGCCCCCGGGGTGGAGCGGGAGTGGATCAGTTCTTC. It specifies CASSPRGGAGVDQFF.

This chain connects TRBV21-1 to TRBJ1-5; the table names TRBD1, a call not compared with the DNA. TRBV21-1 is noted as a pseudogene. CDR3 size: 15 residues. CDR3 region: CASSRPTASNQPQHF. CDR3 DNA: TGTGCCAGCAGCCGACCGACAGCTAGCAATCAGCCCCAGCATTTT.

V usage is TRBV5-1 and J usage is TRBJ2-5, with D perhaps matching TRBD1 (6 bases). This CDR3 is 12 amino acids long. V shed 5 bases and J shed 5 bases, with 10 bases lying between them. Per germline, CDR1 SGHRS and CDR2 YFSETQ. The CDR3 DNA is TGCGCCAGCAGTCCCACAGGGGAGACCCAGTACTTC. Translated: CASSPTGETQYF.

J is TRBJ1-6 and V is TRBV7-2; a possible D gene is TRBD1 (6 bases). This CDR3 region has 15 residues. V lost 4 bases to trimming and J lost 0 bases, with 7 bases between them. Germline assignment: CDR1 SGHTA and CDR2 FQGNSA. DNA for the CDR3: TGTGCCAGCAGCTCCAGGGGCTCCTATAATTCACCCCTCCACTTT. Translated, it gives CASSSRGSYNSPLHF.

In its sample, this clone was seen once. CDR3 protein: CASSSGRTTDTQYF. The CDR3 coding sequence is TGCGCCAGCAGCAGCGGGAGGACCACAGATACGCAGTATTTT. This chain links TRBV4-1 with TRBJ2-3, with 9 bases aligning to TRBD2. CDR3 length: 14 amino acids. Germline V lookup: CDR1 MGHRA, CDR2 YSYEKL. Trimming at V came to 5 bases and at J to 2 bases, leaving 2 bases not matched to a gene.

This clone was observed a single time. Other DNA sequences of this sample code for an identical CDR3. The genes are TRBV5-6 and TRBJ1-2; D gene unclear. V lost 0 bases to trimming and J lost 8 bases, with 14 bases between them. Germline CDR1 reads SGHDT; CDR2 reads YYEEEE. CDR3 length: 14 residues. The CDR3 nucleotides read TGTGCCAGCAGCTTGGATCACCCCGGGTACGGCTACACCTTC. Its protein is CASSLDHPGYGYTF.

V is TRBV7-2 and J is TRBJ2-7; the D gene is possibly TRBD2 (6 bases). The CDR3 consists of 15 residues. The germline gives CDR1 SGHTA, CDR2 FQGNSA. Deletions cut 1 base from V and 2 bases from J, with 12 bases between. This chain's CDR3 is CASSLVGGEAYEQYF. The CDR3 region has the DNA TGTGCCAGCAGCTTAGTTGGAGGGGAGGCCTACGAGCAGTACTTC.

The gene calls are TRBV25-1 and TRBJ2-2; no firm D call. There are 11 residues in the CDR3. Per the germline V gene, CDR1 is MGHDK and CDR2 is SYGVNS. Between the trimmed V and J ends, which lost 7 bases and 4 bases, there was a span of 4 bases. CDR3 loop: CASTFTGELFF. CDR3 DNA sequence: TGTGCCAGCACCTTCACCGGGGAGCTGTTTTTT.

V is TRBV28 and J is TRBJ1-1; D perhaps matches TRBD1 (5 bases). The CDR3 runs to 13 residues. Germline CDR1 is MDHEN and CDR2 is SYDVKM. Trimming removed 7 bases from V and 4 bases from J, with 13 bases in between. The DNA for the CDR3 is TGTGCCAGCAATCCCCCCGGGGGCACTGAAGCTTTCTTT. It translates to CASNPPGGTEAFF.

V gene TRBV7-2 combines with J gene TRBJ2-7; TRBD1 matches at 9 bases. Germline V CDR1 and CDR2: SGHTA, FQGNSA. The CDR3 is 15 residues long. V dropped 3 bases and J dropped 2; count of bases not matched to a gene: 5. CDR3 bases: TGTGCCAGCAGCTTCACCGGGACAGGGACCTACGAGCAGTACTTC. Translating it yields CASSFTGTGTYEQYF. The whole variable domain, remainder taken from reference TRBV7-2 and TRBJ2-7, is GAGVSQSPSNKVTEKGKDVELRCDPISGHTALYWYRQSLGQGLEFLIYFQGNSAPDKSGLPSDRFSAERTGGSVSTLTIQRTQQEDSAVYLCASSFTGTGTYEQYFGPGTRLTVT.

The J gene is TRBJ2-7, the V gene TRBV28; D uncertain. The CDR3 sequence is 12 residues long. CDR1 and CDR2 from the germline V gene are MDHEN and SYDVKM. With 5 bases removed from V and 6 bases from J, the gap between germline ends came to 11 bases. The CDR3, as DNA: TGTGCCAGCAGTGCACGAGCCCTCGAGCAGTACTTC. It yields the protein CASSARALEQYF.

This clone was recorded once. This rearrangement joins TRBV7-9 to TRBJ1-3, with D possibly TRBD1 on 6 matching bases. Trimming took off 2 bases at V and 4 bases at J, with 18 bases between the two ends. Germline V gene sequence: CDR1 SEHNR, CDR2 FQNEAQ (reference sequence). This CDR3 spans 17 amino acids. CDR3 sequence reads: CASSLSRRGARGNTIYF. The CDR3, as DNA: TGTGCCAGCAGCTTATCCCGCCGGGGGGCAAGAGGAAACACCATATATTTT.

The chain carries TRBV6-1 and TRBJ2-1, with 11 nucleotides matching TRBD2. Germline CDR1 MNHNS, CDR2 SASEGT. CDR3 length equals 16 residues. After removal of 4 bases from V and 7 bases from J, the junction contained 9 bases not matched to a gene. Here the CDR3 reads CASSVQLAGEGNEQFF. DNA of the CDR3: TGTGCCAGCAGTGTTCAACTAGCGGGGGAGGGGAATGAGCAGTTCTTC.

The V call is TRBV18, the J call TRBJ2-5, with 8 bases matching TRBD1. Germline CDR1 KGHSH, CDR2 LQKENI. The V segment lost 2 bases and the J segment 1 base; nucleotides outside the gene matches: 0. The CDR3 has 14 residues. As DNA, the CDR3 is TGTGCCAGCTCACCAGGGACAGGCCAAGAGACCCAGTACTTC. It yields the protein CASSPGTGQETQYF.

This clone showed up just a few times. This sequence joins TRBV27 and TRBJ1-1, with 7 bases fitting TRBD1. CDR1 and CDR2 from the germline V gene are MNHEY and SMNVEV (reference sequence). This CDR3 contains 14 residues. J gave up 1 base and V 10 bases, and 9 bases lay outside the gene matches. CDR3 protein: CATKRGQQNTEAFF. The CDR3, as DNA: TGTGCCACCAAACGGGGACAGCAGAACACTGAAGCTTTCTTT.

The gene calls are TRBV4-3 and TRBJ1-4, with D unclear. Germline CDR1 is LGHNA and CDR2 is YSLEER. CDR3 length: 15 residues. Trimming left V 3 bases short and J 1 base short, with 9 bases between. In nucleotides, the CDR3 is TGCGCCAGCAGCCATCCGGGAGGAACTAATGAAAAACTGTTTTTT. The encoded protein is CASSHPGGTNEKLFF.

With respect to this clone: This may arise from a read error, as a much more abundant clone is one base away. The chain carries TRBV13 and TRBJ2-2; 11 positions agree with TRBD2. In germline, CDR1 is PRHDT, CDR2 FYEKMQ (reference sequence). J gave up 0 bases and V 4 bases, and 1 base lay outside the gene matches. The CDR3 extends over 16 amino acids. CDR3 DNA sequence: TGTGCCAGCAGCTCGGGACTAGCGGCGAACACCGGGGAGCTGTTTTTT. Translation: CASSSGLAANTGELFF. The full variable domain, rest sourced from reference TRBV13 and TRBJ2-2, is AAGVIQSPRHLIKEKRETATLKCYPIPRHDTVYWYQQGPGQDPQFLISFYEKMQSDKGSIPDRFSAQQFSDYHSELNMSSLELGDSALYFCASSSGLAANTGELFFGEGSRLTVL.

The V call is TRBV6-5, the J call TRBJ1-2; D is undetermined. Germline V gene lookup returns CDR1 MNHEY and CDR2 SVGAGI. Deletions cut 0 bases from V and 5 bases from J, with 10 bases between. The CDR3 is 14 amino acids. This chain's CDR3 is CASSYSYSTYGYTF. DNA of the CDR3: TGTGCCAGCAGTTACTCGTACTCTACTTATGGCTACACCTTC.

This clone appeared a few times. V is TRBV11-3 and J is TRBJ1-5; TRBD1 matches at 7 bases. This CDR3 is built from 13 residues. Germline V gene data show CDR1 as SGHNT and CDR2 as YENEEA. V shed 5 bases, J shed 7 bases, and the junction held 5 bases outside the gene matches. DNA of the CDR3: TGTGCCAGCAGCACCGGGACAGCCCAGCCCCAGCATTTT. Translation gives CASSTGTAQPQHF.

The chain is built from TRBV6-5 and TRBJ1-2; no clear D. The CDR3 loop spans 13 amino acids. Per the germline V gene, CDR1 is MNHEY and CDR2 is SVGAGI. The V gene lost 6 bases and the J gene lost 4 bases, with 12 bases spanning the gap. CDR3 residues: CASSPTLFYGYTF. CDR3 coding DNA: TGTGCCAGCAGCCCCACCCTATTCTATGGCTACACCTTC.

The V and J genes are TRBV15 and TRBJ1-1, with 8 bases that match TRBD1. The CDR3 runs to 14 residues. Germline V gene lookup returns CDR1 LNHNV and CDR2 YYDKDF (reference sequence). The J segment lost 11 bases and the V segment lost 5 bases, leaving 13 bases of the junction unmatched. The CDR3 nucleotides read TGTGCCACCAGCCCGACCCCGGGACAGGTAGGGGCTTTCTTT. Translation gives CATSPTPGQVGAFF.

This chain joins TRBV9 and TRBJ2-3; weak D call: TRBD2 (5 bases). This CDR3 comprises 14 residues. In germline, CDR1 is SGDLS, CDR2 YYNGEE. Between the trimmed V and J ends, which lost 4 bases and 5 bases, there was a span of 14 bases. The chain's CDR3 is CASSSPHRGDTQYF. CDR3 coding DNA: TGTGCCAGCAGCTCACCCCACCGGGGAGATACGCAGTATTTT.

This clone was detected a few times. The genes are TRBV19 and TRBJ1-1, with D possibly being TRBD1 (5 bases). The CDR3 is made up of 15 amino acids. The germline V gene encodes CDR1 LNHDA and CDR2 SQIVND (reference sequence). With 7 bases removed from V and 3 bases from J, the gap between germline ends came to 18 bases. CDR3 region: CASKSNSAGDTEAFF. The CDR3 DNA reads as TGTGCCAGTAAATCGAATTCTGCGGGGGACACTGAAGCTTTCTTT.

V usage is TRBV29-1 and J usage is TRBJ2-7, with D possibly matching TRBD2 (5 bases). This CDR3 comprises 13 residues. V gave up 7 bases and J gave up 6 bases, with 19 bases separating them. CDR1 is SQVTM, CDR2 ANQGSEA, per germline. The CDR3 protein is CSAWTSTGSEQYF. CDR3 bases: TGCAGCGCTTGGACCAGTACGGGGTCCGAGCAGTACTTC.

This clone showed up just a few times. The chain joins TRBV5-1 to TRBJ1-5; weak D call: TRBD1 (5 bases). The germline V and J ends were trimmed by 4 bases and 2 bases, with 13 bases remaining between them. Germline values: CDR1 SGHRS, CDR2 YFSETQ. The CDR3 consists of 15 residues. The CDR3 nucleotides are TGCGCCAGCAGCCACACGGGGGGAGGCAATCAGCCCCAGCATTTT. Protein product: CASSHTGGGNQPQHF.

This sequence joins TRBV2 and TRBJ1-1; 7 nucleotides line up with TRBD1. With 7 bases clipped from V and 2 bases from J, the junction kept 10 bases outside the gene matches. The CDR3 loop spans 15 amino acids. Germline values: CDR1 SNHLY, CDR2 FYNNEI. CDR3 DNA: TGTGCCAGCAAGGAGGAGGGGGCAACTAACACTGAAGCTTTCTTT. This sequence encodes CASKEEGATNTEAFF.

This clone was seen more than once but under ten times. The CDR3 reads CASSHEGLGQPQHF. Here the CDR3 DNA reads TGCGCCAGCAGCCATGAGGGACTTGGACAGCCCCAGCATTTT. The genes are TRBV4-1 and TRBJ1-5, with D maybe TRBD1 (5 bases). This CDR3 contains 14 residues. V was cut by 3 bases and J by 7 bases, with 13 bases left in between. CDR1 and CDR2 (germline): MGHRA, YSYEKL.